This record covers a single T cell receptor beta chain. Repertoires were generated with immunoSEQ multiplex PCR, while TCRdb's copy carries only in-frame clones and drops some. The sample includes 140,000 or so clones, around 90% of them seen just once. The sample comes from a study of blood T cell repertoires in COVID-19. Germline V lookup: CDR1 LNHNV, CDR2 YYDKDF (reference sequence). The V end was cut by 3 bases, the J end by 1 base, with 9 bases between. CDR3 length: 14 amino acids. The receptor was isolated from a woman aged 45-59 years with acute or convalescent COVID-19. Sequenced: peripheral blood. This chain joins TRBV15 and TRBJ1-2; TRBD1 might be the D (6 bases). CDR3 amino acids: CATSRDRLNYGYTF. The CDR3, as DNA: TGTGCCACCAGCAGGGACAGACTTAACTATGGCTACACCTTC.